This TCR beta chain was documented in a study of shared clonotypes between healthy human individuals. Germline CDR1 reads SGHNT; CDR2 reads YYREEE (reference sequence). Trimming pared 4 bases from V and 0 bases from J, leaving 7 bases between. The CDR3 has 13 amino acids. This clone has a single count. This table comes from immunoSEQ multiplex PCR, and its TCRdb copy is limited to in-frame clones, with some not included. The table shows hundreds of thousands of clones, with approximately 75% occurring only once. The rearrangement uses TRBV5-4 and TRBJ2-5, with D maybe TRBD2 (6 bases). The sequence was collected from a woman aged 30 to 39 in good health. Sequencing used memory CD4+ T cells sorted from blood. Regarding subset: CD45RA-negative fraction. The DNA of the CDR3 is TGTGCCAGCAGCCGGGGGTACCAAGAGACCCAGTACTTC. Its protein is CASSRGYQETQYF. Looking up the rest from reference TRBV5-4 and TRBJ2-5 gives the full variable domain: ETGVTQSPTHLIKTRGQQVTLRCSSQSGHNTVSWYQQALGQGPQFIFQYYREEENGRGNFPPRFSGLQFPNYSSELNVNALELDDSALYLCASSRGYQETQYFGPGTRLLVL.